This T cell receptor (beta chain) is from a study of technical replicates of blood from a few donors. Assay used: immunoSEQ multiplex PCR; TCRdb lists only in-frame clones, some missing. The repertoire includes about 89,000 clones, roughly 94% of them detected once, and around 0.23% sits in the top ten. The sequence was obtained from a human donor in good health. The material sequenced was T cells isolated from PBMCs.

CDR3 loop: CASSLLGLAGGPSDEQFF. The DNA of the CDR3 is TGTGCCAGCTCACTCCTCGGGTTAGCGGGAGGGCCCTCCGATGAGCAGTTCTTC. V and J are TRBV18 and TRBJ2-1, with 11 nucleotides matching TRBD2. Germline V gene sequence: CDR1 KGHSH, CDR2 LQKENI. The CDR3 spans 18 residues. Germline trimming cut 4 bases from V and 8 bases from J; bases unmatched to any gene: 16.